This record concerns one T cell receptor beta chain sequence. This table comes from immunoSEQ multiplex PCR, and its TCRdb copy is limited to in-frame clones, with some not included. The repertoire holds fewer than 100,000 clones, with roughly 93% as singletons. This entry comes from a study of OX40 agonist ivuxolimab in advanced cancers. Study information: An agonistic anti-OX40 (CD134) antibody, ivuxolimab, was used to treat the patients. Three patients got partial responses; one had hepatocellular carcinoma and two had cutaneous melanoma.

CDR3 size: 17 residues. Trimming removed 0 bases from V and 6 bases from J, with 18 bases in between. Germline CDR1 reads SGHRS; CDR2 reads YFSETQ. This clonotype originated in an adult with an advanced solid tumor such as melanoma, head and neck, liver or kidney cancer. Sequences were derived from CD4+ or CD8+ T cells sorted from blood, sampled in a trial of the OX40 agonist ivuxolimab. The rearrangement uses TRBV5-1 and TRBJ2-2; D unresolved. CDR3 DNA sequence: TGCGCCAGCAGCTTGGCTTCCAGCAGTGGTGGGTCCGGGGAGCTGTTTTTT. This codes for CASSLASSSGGSGELFF.